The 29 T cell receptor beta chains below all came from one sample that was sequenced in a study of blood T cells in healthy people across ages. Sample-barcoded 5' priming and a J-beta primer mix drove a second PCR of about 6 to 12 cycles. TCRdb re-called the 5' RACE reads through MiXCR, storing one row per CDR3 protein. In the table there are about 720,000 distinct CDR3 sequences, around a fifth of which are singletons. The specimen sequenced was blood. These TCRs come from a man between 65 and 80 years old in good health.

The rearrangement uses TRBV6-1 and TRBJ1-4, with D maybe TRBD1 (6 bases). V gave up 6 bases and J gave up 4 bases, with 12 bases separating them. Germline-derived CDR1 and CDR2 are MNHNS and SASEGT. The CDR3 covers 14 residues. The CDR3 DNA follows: TGTGCCAGCAGCTACGACAGGCTTAATGAAAAACTGTTTTTT. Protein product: CASSYDRLNEKLFF.

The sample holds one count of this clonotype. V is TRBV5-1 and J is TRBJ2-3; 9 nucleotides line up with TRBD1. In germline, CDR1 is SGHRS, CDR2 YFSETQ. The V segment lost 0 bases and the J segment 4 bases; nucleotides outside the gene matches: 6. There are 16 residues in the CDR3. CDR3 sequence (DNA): TGCGCCAGCAGCTTGGAACAGGGGGCGATCGCAGATACGCAGTATTTT. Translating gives CASSLEQGAIADTQYF.

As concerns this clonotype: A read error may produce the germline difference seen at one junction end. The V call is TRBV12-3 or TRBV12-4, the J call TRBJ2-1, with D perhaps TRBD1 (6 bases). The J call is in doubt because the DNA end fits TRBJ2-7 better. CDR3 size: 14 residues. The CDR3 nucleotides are TGTGCGAGCAGGGAAGACAGGCTAAACTACGAGCAGTACTTC. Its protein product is CASREDRLNYEQYF.

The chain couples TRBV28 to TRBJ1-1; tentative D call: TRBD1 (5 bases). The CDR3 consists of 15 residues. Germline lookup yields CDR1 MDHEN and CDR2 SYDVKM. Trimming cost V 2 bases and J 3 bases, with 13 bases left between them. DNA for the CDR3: TGTGCCAGCAGTTTAGATTTGGGGGGGTACACTGAAGCTTTCTTT. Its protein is CASSLDLGGYTEAFF.

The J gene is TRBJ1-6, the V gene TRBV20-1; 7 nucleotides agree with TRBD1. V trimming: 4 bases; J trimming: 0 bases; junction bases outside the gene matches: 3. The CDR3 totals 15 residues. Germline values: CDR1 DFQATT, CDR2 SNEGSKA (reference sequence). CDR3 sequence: CSATTGDSYNSPLHF. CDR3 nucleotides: TGCAGTGCTACAACAGGGGACTCCTATAATTCACCCCTCCACTTT.

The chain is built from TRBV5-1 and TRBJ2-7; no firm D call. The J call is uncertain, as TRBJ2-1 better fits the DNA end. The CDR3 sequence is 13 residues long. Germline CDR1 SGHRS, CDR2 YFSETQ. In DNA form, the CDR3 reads TGCGCCAGCAGCTTGCACGTATACAATGAGCAGTTCTTC. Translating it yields CASSLHVYNEQFF.

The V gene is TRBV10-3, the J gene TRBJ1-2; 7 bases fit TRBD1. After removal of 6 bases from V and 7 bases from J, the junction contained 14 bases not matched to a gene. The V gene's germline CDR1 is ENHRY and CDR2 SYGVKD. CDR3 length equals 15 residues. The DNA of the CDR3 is TGTGCCATCAGCTTTCCCGGGACAGAGCTCTCTGGCTACACCTTC. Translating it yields CAISFPGTELSGYTF.

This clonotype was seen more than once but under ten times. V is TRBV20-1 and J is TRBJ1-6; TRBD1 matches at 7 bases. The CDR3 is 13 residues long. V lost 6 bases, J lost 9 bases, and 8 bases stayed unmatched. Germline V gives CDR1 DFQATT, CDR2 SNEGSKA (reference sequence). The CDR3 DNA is TGCAGTGCCCCTTTAGGACAGGTTTCACCCCTCCACTTT. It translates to CSAPLGQVSPLHF.

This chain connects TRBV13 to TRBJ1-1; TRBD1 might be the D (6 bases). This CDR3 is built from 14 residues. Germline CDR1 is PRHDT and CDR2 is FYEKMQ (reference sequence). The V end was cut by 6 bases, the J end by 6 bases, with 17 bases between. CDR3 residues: CASRPSYRVSEAFF. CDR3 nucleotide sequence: TGTGCCAGCAGACCCTCATACAGGGTGTCTGAAGCTTTCTTT. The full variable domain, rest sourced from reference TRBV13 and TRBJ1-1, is AAGVIQSPRHLIKEKRETATLKCYPIPRHDTVYWYQQGPGQDPQFLISFYEKMQSDKGSIPDRFSAQQFSDYHSELNMSSLELGDSALYFCASRPSYRVSEAFFGQGTRLTVV.

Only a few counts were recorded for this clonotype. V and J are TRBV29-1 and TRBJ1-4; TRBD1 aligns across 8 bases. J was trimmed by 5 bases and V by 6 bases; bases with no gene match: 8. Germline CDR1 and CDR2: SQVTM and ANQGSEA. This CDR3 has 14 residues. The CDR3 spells CSVAPTGANEKLFF. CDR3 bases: TGCAGCGTCGCCCCGACAGGGGCGAATGAAAAACTGTTTTTT.

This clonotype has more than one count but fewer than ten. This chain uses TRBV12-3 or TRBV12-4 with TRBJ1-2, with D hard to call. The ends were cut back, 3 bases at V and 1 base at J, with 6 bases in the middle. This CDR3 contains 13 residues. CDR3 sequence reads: CASSFDDNYGYTF. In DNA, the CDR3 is TGTGCCAGCAGTTTTGACGATAACTATGGCTACACCTTC.

In nucleotides, the CDR3 is TGTGCCAGCAGCTCAGGCGGAGGCGGGCTCAATGAGCAGTTCTTC. Residues: CASSSGGGGLNEQFF. The chain carries TRBV7-2 and TRBJ2-5; weak D call: TRBD2 (5 bases). The end of the DNA fits TRBJ2-1 better, so the J call may be wrong. The CDR3 covers 15 residues. The germline V gene encodes CDR1 SGHTA and CDR2 FQGNSA.

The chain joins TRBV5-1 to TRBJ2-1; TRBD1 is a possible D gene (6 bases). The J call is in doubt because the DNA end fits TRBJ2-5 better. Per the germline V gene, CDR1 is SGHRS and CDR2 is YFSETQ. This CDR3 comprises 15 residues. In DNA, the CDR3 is TGCGCCAGCAGCTTGGTGGCAGGGGACGTAGAGACCCAGTACTTC. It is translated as CASSLVAGDVETQYF.

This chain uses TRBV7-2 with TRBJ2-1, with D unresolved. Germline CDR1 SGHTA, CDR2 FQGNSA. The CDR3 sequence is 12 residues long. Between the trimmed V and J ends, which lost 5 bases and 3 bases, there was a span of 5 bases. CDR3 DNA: TGTGCCAGCAGCCGCAACTACAATGAGCAGTTCTTC. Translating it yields CASSRNYNEQFF.

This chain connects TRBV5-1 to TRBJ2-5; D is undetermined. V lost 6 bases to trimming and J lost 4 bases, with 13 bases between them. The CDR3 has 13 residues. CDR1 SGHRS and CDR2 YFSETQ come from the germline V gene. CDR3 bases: TGCGCCAGCACACCAGATGGGTTAGAGACCCAGTACTTC. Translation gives CASTPDGLETQYF. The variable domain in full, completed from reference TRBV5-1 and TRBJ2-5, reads KAGVTQTPRYLIKTRGQQVTLSCSPISGHRSVSWYQQTPGQGLQFLFEYFSETQRNKGNFPGRFSGRQFSNSRSEMNVSTLELGDSALYLCASTPDGLETQYFGPGTRLLVL.

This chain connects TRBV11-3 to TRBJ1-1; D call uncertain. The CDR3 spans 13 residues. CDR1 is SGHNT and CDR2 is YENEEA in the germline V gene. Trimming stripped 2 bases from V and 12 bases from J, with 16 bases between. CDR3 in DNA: TGTGCCAGCAGCTTAAGGCAGGCCGGACGAACTTTCTTT. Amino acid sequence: CASSLRQAGRTFF.

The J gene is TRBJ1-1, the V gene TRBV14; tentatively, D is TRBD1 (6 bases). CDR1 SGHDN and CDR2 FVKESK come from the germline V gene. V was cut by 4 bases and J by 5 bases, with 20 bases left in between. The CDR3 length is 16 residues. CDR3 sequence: CASSPELQGLVTEAFF. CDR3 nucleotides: TGTGCCAGCAGCCCGGAGCTACAGGGACTCGTAACTGAAGCTTTCTTT.

This CDR3 reads CASSPFAPRSSSYEQYF. In nucleotides, the CDR3 is TGTGCCAGCTCACCCTTTGCCCCACGTTCAAGCTCCTACGAGCAGTACTTC. This sequence joins TRBV18 and TRBJ2-7, with D unresolved. Germline loops: CDR1 KGHSH, CDR2 LQKENI. V lost 3 bases and J 0 bases, leaving 18 bases between the germline ends. This CDR3 has 17 residues.

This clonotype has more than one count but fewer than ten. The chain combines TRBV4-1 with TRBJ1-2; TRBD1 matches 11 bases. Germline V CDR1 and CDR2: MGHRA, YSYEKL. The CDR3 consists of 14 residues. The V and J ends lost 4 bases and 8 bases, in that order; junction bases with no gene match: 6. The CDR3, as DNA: TGCGCCAGCAGCCCTTCGGACAGGGGGCACGGCTACACCTTC. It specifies CASSPSDRGHGYTF.

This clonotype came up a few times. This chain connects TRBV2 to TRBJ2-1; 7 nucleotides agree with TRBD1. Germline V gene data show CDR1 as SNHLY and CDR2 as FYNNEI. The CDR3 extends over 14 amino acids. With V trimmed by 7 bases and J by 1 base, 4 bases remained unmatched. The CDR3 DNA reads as TGTGCCAGCACAGACAGGGCGTCCTACAATGAGCAGTTCTTC. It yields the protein CASTDRASYNEQFF.

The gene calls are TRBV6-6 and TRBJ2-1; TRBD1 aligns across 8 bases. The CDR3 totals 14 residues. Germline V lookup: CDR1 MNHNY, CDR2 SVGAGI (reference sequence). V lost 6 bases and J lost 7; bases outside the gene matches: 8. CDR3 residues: CASRPGQADNEQFF. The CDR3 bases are TGTGCCAGCAGGCCGGGACAGGCCGATAATGAGCAGTTCTTC.

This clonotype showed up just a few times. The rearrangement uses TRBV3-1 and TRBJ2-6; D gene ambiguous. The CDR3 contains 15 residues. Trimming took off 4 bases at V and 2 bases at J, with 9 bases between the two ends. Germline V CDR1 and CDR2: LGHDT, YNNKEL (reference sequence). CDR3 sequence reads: CASSRHLAGANVLTF. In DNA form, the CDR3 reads TGTGCCAGCAGCCGCCACCTCGCTGGGGCCAACGTCCTGACTTTC.

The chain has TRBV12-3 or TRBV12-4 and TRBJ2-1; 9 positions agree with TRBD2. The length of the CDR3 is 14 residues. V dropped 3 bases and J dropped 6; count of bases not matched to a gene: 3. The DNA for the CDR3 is TGTGCCAGCAGTTTTCGCGGGAGGGCCAATGAGCAGTTCTTC. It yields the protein CASSFRGRANEQFF.

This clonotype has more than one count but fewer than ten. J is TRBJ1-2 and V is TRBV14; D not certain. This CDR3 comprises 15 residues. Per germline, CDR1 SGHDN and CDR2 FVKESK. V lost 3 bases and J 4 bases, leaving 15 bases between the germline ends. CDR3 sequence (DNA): TGTGCCAGCAGCCATAGTTTGGGGTTTGGCTATGGCTACACCTTC. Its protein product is CASSHSLGFGYGYTF.

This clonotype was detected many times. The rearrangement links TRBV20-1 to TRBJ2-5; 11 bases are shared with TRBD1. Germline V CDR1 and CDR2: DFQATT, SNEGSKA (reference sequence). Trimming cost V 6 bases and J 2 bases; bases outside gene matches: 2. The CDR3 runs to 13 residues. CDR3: CSAGQGGQETQYF. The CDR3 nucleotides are TGCAGTGCGGGACAGGGGGGACAAGAGACCCAGTACTTC.

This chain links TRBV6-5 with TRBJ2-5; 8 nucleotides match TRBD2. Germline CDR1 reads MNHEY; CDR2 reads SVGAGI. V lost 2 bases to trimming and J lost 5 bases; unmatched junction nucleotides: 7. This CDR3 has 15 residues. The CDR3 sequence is CASSYGRTSYETQYF. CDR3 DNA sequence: TGTGCCAGCAGTTACGGCCGGACTAGCTACGAGACCCAGTACTTC.

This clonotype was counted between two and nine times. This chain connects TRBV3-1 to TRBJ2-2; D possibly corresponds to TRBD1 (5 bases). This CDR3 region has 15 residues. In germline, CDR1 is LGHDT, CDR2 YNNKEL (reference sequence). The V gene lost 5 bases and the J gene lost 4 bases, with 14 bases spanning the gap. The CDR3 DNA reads TGTGCCAGCAGCTCTGAGCTCAGGGCCACCGGGGAGCTGTTTTTT. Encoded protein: CASSSELRATGELFF.

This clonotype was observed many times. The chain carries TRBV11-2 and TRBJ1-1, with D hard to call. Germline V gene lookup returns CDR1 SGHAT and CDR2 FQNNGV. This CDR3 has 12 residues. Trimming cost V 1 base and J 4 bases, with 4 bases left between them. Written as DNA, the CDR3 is TGTGCCAGCAGCTTAGGATTCACTGAAGCTTTCTTT. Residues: CASSLGFTEAFF.

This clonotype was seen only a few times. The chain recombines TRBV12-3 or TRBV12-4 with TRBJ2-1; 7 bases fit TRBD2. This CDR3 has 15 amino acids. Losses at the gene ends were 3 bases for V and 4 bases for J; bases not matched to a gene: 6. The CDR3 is CASSLGGSVYNEQFF. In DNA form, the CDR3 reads TGTGCCAGCAGTTTGGGCGGGAGTGTTTACAATGAGCAGTTCTTC.